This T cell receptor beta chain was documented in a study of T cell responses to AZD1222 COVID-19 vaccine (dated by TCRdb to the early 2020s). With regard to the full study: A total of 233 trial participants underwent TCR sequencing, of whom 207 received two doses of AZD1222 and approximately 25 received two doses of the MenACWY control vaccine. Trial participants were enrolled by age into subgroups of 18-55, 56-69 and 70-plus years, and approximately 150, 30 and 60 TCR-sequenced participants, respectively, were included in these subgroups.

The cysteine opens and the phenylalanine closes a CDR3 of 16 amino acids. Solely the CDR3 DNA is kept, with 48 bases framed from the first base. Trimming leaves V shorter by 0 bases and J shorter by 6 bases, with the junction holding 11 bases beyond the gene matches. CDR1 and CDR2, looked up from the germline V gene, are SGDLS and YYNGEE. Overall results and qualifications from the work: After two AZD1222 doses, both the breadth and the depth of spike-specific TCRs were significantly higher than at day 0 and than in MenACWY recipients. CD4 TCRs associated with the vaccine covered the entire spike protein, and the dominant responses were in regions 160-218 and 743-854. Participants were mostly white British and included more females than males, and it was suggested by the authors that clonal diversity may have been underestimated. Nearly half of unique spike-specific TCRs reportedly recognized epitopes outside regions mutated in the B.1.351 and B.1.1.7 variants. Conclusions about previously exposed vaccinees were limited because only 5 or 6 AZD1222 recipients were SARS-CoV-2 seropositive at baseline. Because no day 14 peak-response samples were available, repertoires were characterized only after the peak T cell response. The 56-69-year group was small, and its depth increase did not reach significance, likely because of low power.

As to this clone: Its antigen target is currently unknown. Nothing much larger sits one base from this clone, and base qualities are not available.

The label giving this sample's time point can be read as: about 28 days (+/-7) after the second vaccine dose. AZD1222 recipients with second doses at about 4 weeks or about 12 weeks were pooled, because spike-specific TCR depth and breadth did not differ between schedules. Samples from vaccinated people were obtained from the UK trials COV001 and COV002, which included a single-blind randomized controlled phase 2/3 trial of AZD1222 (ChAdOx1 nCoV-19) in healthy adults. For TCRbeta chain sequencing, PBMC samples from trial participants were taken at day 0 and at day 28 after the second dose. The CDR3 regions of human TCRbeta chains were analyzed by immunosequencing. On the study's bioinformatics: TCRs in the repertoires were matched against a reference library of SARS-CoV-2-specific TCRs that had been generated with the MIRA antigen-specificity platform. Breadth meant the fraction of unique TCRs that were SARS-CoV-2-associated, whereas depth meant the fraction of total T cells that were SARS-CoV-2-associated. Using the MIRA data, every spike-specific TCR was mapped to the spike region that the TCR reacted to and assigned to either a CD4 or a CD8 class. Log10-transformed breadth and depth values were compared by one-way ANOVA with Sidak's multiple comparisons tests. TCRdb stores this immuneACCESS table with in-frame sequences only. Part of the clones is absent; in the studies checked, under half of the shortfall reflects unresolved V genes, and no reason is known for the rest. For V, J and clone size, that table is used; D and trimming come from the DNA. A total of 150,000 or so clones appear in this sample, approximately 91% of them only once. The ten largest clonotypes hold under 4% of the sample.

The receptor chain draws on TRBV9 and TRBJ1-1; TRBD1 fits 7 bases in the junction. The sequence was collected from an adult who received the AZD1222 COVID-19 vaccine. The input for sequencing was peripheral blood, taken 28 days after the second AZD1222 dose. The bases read TGTGCCAGCAGCGTAGAAGGTAGACAGGGAGGATCTGAAGCTTTCTTT. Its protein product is CASSVEGRQGGSEAFF.